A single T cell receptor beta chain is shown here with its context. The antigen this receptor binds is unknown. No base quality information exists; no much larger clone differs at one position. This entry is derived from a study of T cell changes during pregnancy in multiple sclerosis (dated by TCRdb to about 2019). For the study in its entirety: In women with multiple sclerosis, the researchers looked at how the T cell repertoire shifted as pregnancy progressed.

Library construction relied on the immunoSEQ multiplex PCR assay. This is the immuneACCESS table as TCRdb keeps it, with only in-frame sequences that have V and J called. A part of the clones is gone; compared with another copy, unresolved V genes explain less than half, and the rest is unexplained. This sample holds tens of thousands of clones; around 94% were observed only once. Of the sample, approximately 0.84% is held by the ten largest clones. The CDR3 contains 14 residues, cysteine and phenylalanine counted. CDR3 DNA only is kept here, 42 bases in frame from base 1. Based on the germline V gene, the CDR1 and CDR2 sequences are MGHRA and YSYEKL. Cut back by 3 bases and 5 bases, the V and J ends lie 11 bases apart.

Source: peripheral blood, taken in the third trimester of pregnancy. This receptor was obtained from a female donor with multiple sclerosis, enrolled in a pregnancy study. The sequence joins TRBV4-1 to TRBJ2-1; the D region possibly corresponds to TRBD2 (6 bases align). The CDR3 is CASSHPGGNNEQFF. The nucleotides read TGCGCCAGCAGCCACCCTGGGGGGAACAATGAGCAGTTCTTC.